This passage covers 21 T cell receptor beta chains from one sample sequenced in a study of T cell changes during pregnancy in multiple sclerosis (dated by TCRdb to between 2018 and 2021). The library was prepared using the immunoSEQ multiplex PCR assay. The table was pulled from immuneACCESS by TCRdb, which kept in-frame rearrangements only. Such tables lose some clones; where checked, under half of the loss comes from unresolved V genes, and the rest has no known cause. In this sample the table shows around 56,000 clones, about 91% of which occur a single time. The leading ten clones occupy approximately 2% of the sample. Sequenced material: peripheral blood, taken after pregnancy. Every receptor here comes from a female donor with multiple sclerosis, enrolled in a pregnancy study.

The chain employs TRBV2 and TRBJ2-5, with D tentatively TRBD2 (5 bases). Germline CDR1 is SNHLY and CDR2 is FYNNEI. V was shortened by 11 bases and J by 2 bases, with 18 bases between the two germline ends. The CDR3 runs to 14 residues. The CDR3 is CAVASPTVQETQYF. The CDR3 DNA is TGTGCCGTGGCTAGCCCGACGGTTCAAGAGACCCAGTACTTC.

V usage is TRBV2 and J usage is TRBJ2-1; TRBD1 is a possible D gene (5 bases). Germline CDR1 is SNHLY and CDR2 is FYNNEI. Between the trimmed V and J ends, which lost 0 bases and 2 bases, there was a span of 8 bases. This CDR3 contains 15 residues. As DNA, the CDR3 is TGTGCCAGCAGTGAAGCGCTAGGGGCCTACAATGAGCAGTTCTTC. Amino acid sequence: CASSEALGAYNEQFF.

This chain links TRBV25-1 with TRBJ1-4, with D possibly TRBD1 on 5 matching bases. The CDR3 is made up of 15 amino acids. Germline V gene lookup returns CDR1 MGHDK and CDR2 SYGVNS. Trimming took 4 bases from V and 4 from J, leaving 13 bases between them. CDR3 protein: CASSAAGRINEKLFF. The CDR3 region has the DNA TGTGCCAGCAGTGCCGCGGGACGGATTAATGAAAAACTGTTTTTT.

The V and J genes are TRBV5-1 and TRBJ1-1; D is undetermined. Per the germline V gene, CDR1 is SGHRS and CDR2 is YFSETQ. This CDR3 region has 15 residues. V lost 0 bases and J 4 bases, leaving 13 bases between the germline ends. The CDR3 here is CASSLVGGGITEAFF. The CDR3 DNA sequence: TGCGCCAGCAGCTTGGTGGGCGGAGGGATCACTGAAGCTTTCTTT. Based on the CDR3 plus reference TRBV5-1 and TRBJ1-1, the full variable domain is KAGVTQTPRYLIKTRGQQVTLSCSPISGHRSVSWYQQTPGQGLQFLFEYFSETQRNKGNFPGRFSGRQFSNSRSEMNVSTLELGDSALYLCASSLVGGGITEAFFGQGTRLTVV.

The V and J genes are TRBV4-3 and TRBJ2-5; 11 nucleotides align to TRBD1. Germline V gene lookup returns CDR1 LGHNA and CDR2 YSLEER. The CDR3 runs 16 residues. Trimming at V came to 1 base and at J to 5 bases, leaving 6 bases not matched to a gene. The CDR3 DNA follows: TGCGCCAGCAGCCAAGTCCGCGGACAGGGGGCTGAGACCCAGTACTTC. Translated, it gives CASSQVRGQGAETQYF.

This clone was seen a single time. The chain couples TRBV14 to TRBJ1-4, with unresolved D. V shed 4 bases and J shed 0 bases, with 9 bases lying between them. This CDR3 contains 15 residues. Per the germline V gene, CDR1 is SGHDN and CDR2 is FVKESK. CDR3 in DNA: TGTGCCAGCAGCCCCCTCGAGGCAACTAATGAAAAACTGTTTTTT. It encodes CASSPLEATNEKLFF.

In DNA, the CDR3 is TGTGCCAGCAGATATAGCGGGGCTTACGAGCAGTACTTC. Translating gives CASRYSGAYEQYF. This sequence joins TRBV6-5 and TRBJ2-7; TRBD2 aligns across 8 bases. This CDR3 is built from 13 residues. CDR1 is MNHEY and CDR2 is SVGAGI in the germline V gene. Trimming took 6 bases from V and 4 from J; bases not matched to a gene: 5.

The V call is TRBV5-1, the J call TRBJ2-3; 7 nucleotides line up with TRBD1. V was clipped by 0 bases and J by 2 bases; unmatched bases: 3. Germline loops: CDR1 SGHRS, CDR2 YFSETQ. This CDR3 has 15 residues. The CDR3 nucleotides are TGCGCCAGCAGCTTGGGGGGACAGTCCACAGATACGCAGTATTTT. Translated, it gives CASSLGGQSTDTQYF.

DNA of the CDR3: TGTGCCATCAGGATTCCAGGGGCCTATGGCTACACCTTC. It codes for CAIRIPGAYGYTF. The chain is built from TRBV10-3 and TRBJ1-2; possible D gene TRBD1, 6 bases. The germline CDR1 and CDR2 sequences are ENHRY and SYGVKD. The CDR3 loop spans 13 amino acids. V lost 6 bases and J lost 4, with 12 bases in between.

V is TRBV19 and J is TRBJ1-1; D is unclear. V was cut by 3 bases and J by 1 base, with 15 bases left in between. The CDR3 contains 16 residues. The germline V gene has CDR1 LNHDA and CDR2 SQIVND (reference sequence). The DNA for the CDR3 is TGTGCCAGTAGTATTATAGGAGCCGGGTCGAACACTGAAGCTTTCTTT. Protein product: CASSIIGAGSNTEAFF.

The V call is TRBV4-2, the J call TRBJ2-5, with 7 positions matching TRBD2. The CDR3 contains 15 residues. Losses at the gene ends were 0 bases for V and 1 base for J; bases not matched to a gene: 2. In germline, CDR1 is LGHNA, CDR2 YNFKEQ. The CDR3 DNA is TGTGCCAGCAGCCAAGAAAGGACTAGCCAAGAGACCCAGTACTTC. Translation: CASSQERTSQETQYF.

The CDR3 spells CASSLLAEETQYF. The CDR3 DNA reads TGCGCCAGCAGCTTACTAGCGGAAGAGACCCAGTACTTC. The chain joins TRBV5-1 to TRBJ2-5, with 8 bases identical to TRBD2. CDR3 length equals 13 residues. CDR1 is SGHRS, CDR2 YFSETQ, per germline. Trimming at V came to 2 bases and at J to 3 bases, leaving 0 bases not matched to a gene.

The chain has TRBV9 and TRBJ2-7; 7 bases agree with TRBD2. The CDR3 totals 16 residues. The V gene end was trimmed by 2 bases and the J gene end by 2 bases; junction bases not matched to a gene: 10. CDR1 SGDLS and CDR2 YYNGEE come from the germline V gene. For the CDR3, the DNA is TGTGCCAGCAGCGTTCGGGGGGACTCCCCGCCCTACGAGCAGTACTTC. As protein: CASSVRGDSPPYEQYF.

V is TRBV9 and J is TRBJ1-1, with a tentative D call TRBD1 (6 bases). Trimming pared 0 bases from V and 4 bases from J, leaving 10 bases between. This CDR3 has 14 residues. CDR1 and CDR2 from the germline V gene are SGDLS and YYNGEE. The CDR3 nucleotides read TGTGCCAGCAGCGTAGCAGGGGTCGGCACTGAAGCTTTCTTT. Translation: CASSVAGVGTEAFF. Based on the CDR3 plus reference TRBV9 and TRBJ1-1, the full variable domain is DSGVTQTPKHLITATGQRVTLRCSPRSGDLSVYWYQQSLDQGLQFLIQYYNGEERAKGNILERFSAQQFPDLHSELNLSSLELGDSALYFCASSVAGVGTEAFFGQGTRLTVV.

The chain is built from TRBV6-5 and TRBJ2-7, with D possibly matching TRBD2 (5 bases). The CDR3 runs to 15 residues. Germline CDR1 MNHEY, CDR2 SVGAGI. Trimming pared 0 bases from V and 2 bases from J, leaving 11 bases between. This chain's CDR3 is CASSYSGEAPYEQYF. The CDR3 DNA reads TGTGCCAGCAGTTACTCCGGGGAAGCCCCCTACGAGCAGTACTTC.

The V gene is TRBV4-1, the J gene TRBJ1-6; TRBD1 might be the D (6 bases). CDR3 size: 15 residues. V lost 1 base to trimming and J lost 6 bases, with 10 bases between them. Germline assignment: CDR1 MGHRA and CDR2 YSYEKL. The CDR3 bases are TGCGCCAGCAGCCAAGTCGGGACACCTAATTCACCCCTCCACTTT. Residues: CASSQVGTPNSPLHF.

This chain joins TRBV4-1 and TRBJ1-6; 9 nucleotides agree with TRBD1. The CDR3 extends over 17 amino acids. The J segment lost 9 bases and the V segment lost 1 base, leaving 10 bases of the junction unmatched. CDR1 is MGHRA and CDR2 is YSYEKL in the germline V gene. The CDR3 DNA reads as TGCGCCAGCAGCCAAGCTTGGGGACAGGGAAAGTGTTCACCCCTCCACTTT. It translates to CASSQAWGQGKCSPLHF.

The chain combines TRBV5-1 with TRBJ2-7; the D is unclear. The CDR3 has 15 residues. V lost 5 bases and J lost 6, with 21 bases in between. The germline V gene encodes CDR1 SGHRS and CDR2 YFSETQ. The CDR3: CASRTPFTGPGEQYF. The CDR3 nucleotides are TGCGCCAGCAGAACCCCTTTTACGGGTCCTGGCGAGCAGTACTTC.

The CDR3 spells CASSPLGANYGYTF. The DNA of the CDR3 is TGTGCCAGCTCACCTCTCGGGGCTAACTATGGCTACACCTTC. V gene TRBV18 combines with J gene TRBJ1-2; D gene unclear. This CDR3 has 14 amino acids. V was shortened by 3 bases and J by 0 bases, with 8 bases between the two germline ends. CDR1 KGHSH and CDR2 LQKENI come from the germline V gene.

This chain joins TRBV5-1 and TRBJ1-6; D remains unclear. V was cut by 2 bases and J by 10 bases, with 13 bases left in between. The germline V gene encodes CDR1 SGHRS and CDR2 YFSETQ. This CDR3 region has 14 residues. CDR3 amino acids: CASSLRDHDSPLHF. The CDR3 DNA follows: TGCGCCAGCAGCTTACGGGATCACGACTCACCCCTCCACTTT.

CDR3 nucleotide sequence: TGCGCCAGCAGCTTGGGGGTACTAGCGGGGGCCTACGAGCAGTACTTC. Translation: CASSLGVLAGAYEQYF. The chain joins TRBV5-1 to TRBJ2-7; TRBD2 matches 11 bases. V lost 0 bases and J lost 2; bases outside the gene matches: 4. Germline V gives CDR1 SGHRS, CDR2 YFSETQ. The CDR3 has 16 residues.